Listed here are 6 T cell receptor beta chains from one sample, sequenced in a study of neoadjuvant anti-PD-1 for oral cavity cancer. The table came from immunoSEQ multiplex PCR; TCRdb's copy has only in-frame clones and leaves some out. The sample has roughly 14,000 clones, about 73% seen once. Time point noted: after neoadjuvant nivolumab, at surgical resection. The sequencing here drew on PBMCs, taken after nivolumab (anti-PD-1) treatment. The receptors originated from a person aged 35 to 85 with oral cavity squamous cell carcinoma.

V is TRBV10-3 and J is TRBJ2-5; D tentatively fits TRBD1 or TRBD2 (5 bases each). CDR1 is ENHRY, CDR2 SYGVKD, per germline. CDR3 length: 13 residues. The V and J ends lost 8 bases and 4 bases respectively, with 14 bases between them. This CDR3 is CAISRGRGETQYF. The CDR3 DNA reads TGTGCCATCTCCCGGGGCCGAGGAGAGACCCAGTACTTC.

This clone has more than one count but fewer than ten. The genes are TRBV25-1 and TRBJ2-1; 12 positions match TRBD2. The CDR3 runs 16 residues. Germline V gene data show CDR1 as MGHDK and CDR2 as SYGVNS. Trimming removed 5 bases from V and 6 bases from J; junction bases left unmatched: 8. In DNA form, the CDR3 reads TGTGCCAGCAGTCCCTGGGGACTAGCGGGTGGCAATGAGCAGTTCTTC. Protein: CASSPWGLAGGNEQFF.

This chain uses TRBV5-1 with TRBJ2-2, with no clear D. V lost 2 bases and J 5 bases, leaving 10 bases between the germline ends. The CDR3 totals 14 residues. The germline V gene has CDR1 SGHRS and CDR2 YFSETQ. Here the CDR3 DNA reads TGCGCCAGCAGCTTCGAAGGAGATACCGGGGAGCTGTTTTTT. Its protein product is CASSFEGDTGELFF.

The chain couples TRBV6-6 to TRBJ1-1, with a possible D match to TRBD1 (5 bases). The CDR3 covers 12 residues. V was cut by 1 base and J by 7 bases, with 7 bases left in between. Germline V gene sequence: CDR1 MNHNY, CDR2 SVGAGI (reference sequence). DNA of the CDR3: TGTGCCAGCAGTTACTTAGGGGTTGAAGCTTTCTTT. This codes for CASSYLGVEAFF.

The V and J genes are TRBV7-8 and TRBJ2-2; 11 bases are a match to TRBD2. The V gene end was trimmed by 5 bases and the J gene end by 6 bases; junction bases not matched to a gene: 8. CDR3 length equals 16 residues. Per the germline V gene, CDR1 is SGHVS and CDR2 is FQNEAQ. The CDR3 coding sequence is TGTGCCAGCAGCCCAAGAACTAGCGGGAGTGCCGGGGAGCTGTTTTTT. It yields the protein CASSPRTSGSAGELFF.

The CDR3 reads CASFTGERNTGELFF. In DNA, the CDR3 is TGTGCCAGCTTCACGGGGGAGCGGAACACCGGGGAGCTGTTTTTT. The V gene is TRBV6-5, the J gene TRBJ2-2; D is perhaps TRBD2 (6 bases). The V gene lost 8 bases and the J gene lost 1 base, with 14 bases spanning the gap. Germline CDR1 is MNHEY and CDR2 is SVGAGI. This CDR3 region has 15 residues.